This TCR beta chain is drawn from a study of glioma-infiltrating T cells. Overall study results and limits: Non-neoplastic patients had below-expected tissue-blood divergence, while all gliomas exceeded expectation. Very few CDR3 sequences were shared between tissue and blood.

The table lists this clonotype with a few counts. What it binds is not known. Amplification of TCR alpha and beta CDR3 regions from RNA used iRepertoire nested multiplex PCR. Input was 100-400 ng of tissue mRNA or PBMC total RNA. TCRdb analysed the multiplex PCR reads with MiXCR anew, one entry per CDR3 protein. The sample has 100,000 to 150,000 distinct CDR3 sequences, 20% to 25% seen once. The specimen sequenced was glioma tissue, nonneoplastic brain tissue, or PBMCs (not recorded which). This clonotype was sampled from a human donor with low-grade glioma or glioblastoma, undergoing nonglioma brain surgery, or in good health (not recorded which).

CDR3 sequence reads: CASSEISGGEQYF. The CDR3 nucleotides are TGTGCCAGCAGTGAAATATCCGGGGGCGAGCAGTACTTC. The chain links TRBV2 to TRBJ2-7; D might be TRBD2 (6 bases). Germline values: CDR1 SNHLY, CDR2 FYNNEI. V was trimmed by 2 bases and J by 6 bases, leaving 11 bases between them. The CDR3 length is 13 residues.